The 13 T cell receptor beta chains below all came from one sample that was sequenced in a study of Graves' ophthalmopathy and Graves' hyperthyroidism. RNA transcripts served as template for amplifying TCR beta CDR3 sequences. Scientists carried out first-round RT-PCR using HTBI primers and then a second-round multiplex PCR. TCRdb re-analysed the multiplex PCR reads in MiXCR, keeping a single row per CDR3 protein. The profile shows approximately 480,000 distinct CDR3 sequences, roughly an eighth of them singletons. The sample comprised blood. The source is a woman aged 30 to 39 with Graves' ophthalmopathy.

This clonotype appeared many times. This sequence joins TRBV18 and TRBJ1-2; D not resolved. The V end lost 1 base, the J end lost 3 bases, and 6 bases lay between the germline ends. The CDR3 is 13 residues long. Germline V gives CDR1 KGHSH, CDR2 LQKENI. The CDR3 DNA reads TGTGCCAGCTCACCACGGGCGGACTATGGCTACACCTTC. Translated: CASSPRADYGYTF. Supplemented by reference TRBV18 and TRBJ1-2, the full variable domain reads NAGVMQNPRHLVRRRGQEARLRCSPMKGHSHVYWYRQLPEEGLKFMVYLQKENIIDESGMPKERFSAEFPKEGPSILRIQQVVRGDSAAYFCASSPRADYGYTFGSGTRLTVV.

The V call is TRBV11-2, the J call TRBJ2-7; D gene uncertain. The germline V gene has CDR1 SGHAT and CDR2 FQNNGV. Trimming took off 0 bases at V and 3 bases at J, with 18 bases between the two ends. CDR3 length: 17 amino acids. The CDR3 nucleotides read TGTGCCAGCAGCTTAGAAGGCTGGAGTACCTCCATCTACGAGCAGTACTTC. This codes for CASSLEGWSTSIYEQYF.

V and J are TRBV19 and TRBJ1-1, with TRBD1 matching over 9 bases. CDR1 and CDR2 (germline): LNHDA, SQIVND (reference sequence). Losses at the gene ends were 8 bases for V and 5 bases for J; bases not matched to a gene: 21. CDR3 length equals 18 residues. The CDR3 reads CASYPQGQGNSKDTEAFF. For the CDR3, the DNA is TGTGCCAGTTATCCCCAGGGACAGGGAAACTCGAAAGATACTGAAGCTTTCTTT.

The chain combines TRBV5-1 with TRBJ1-2; possibly TRBD1 for D (5 bases). V lost 4 bases to trimming and J lost 4 bases, with 20 bases between them. This CDR3 contains 16 residues. CDR1 and CDR2 from the germline V gene are SGHRS and YFSETQ. The CDR3 nucleotides read TGCGCCAGCAGCGCTGGGGCAGGACGGAGCCCCTATGGCTACACCTTC. This gives the protein CASSAGAGRSPYGYTF.

In its sample, this clonotype was seen many times. The V and J genes are TRBV15 and TRBJ1-3; D gene unclear. Germline-derived CDR1 and CDR2 are LNHNV and YYDKDF (reference sequence). The CDR3 is made up of 15 amino acids. V dropped 0 bases and J dropped 1 base, with 7 bases sitting between them. This CDR3 is CATSRDRGSGNTIYF. The CDR3 bases are TGTGCCACCAGCAGAGATCGGGGATCTGGAAACACCATATATTTT.

The rearrangement uses TRBV12-3 or TRBV12-4 and TRBJ1-1; D uncertain. This CDR3 region has 15 residues. Trimming cost V 2 bases and J 5 bases, with 15 bases left between them. DNA for the CDR3: TGTGCCAGCAGTTTACCCCCTCCGGGTAGAACTGAAGCTTTCTTT. This translates into CASSLPPPGRTEAFF.

This chain joins TRBV30 and TRBJ2-7, with 7 bases aligning to TRBD2. This CDR3 has 13 residues. The V gene end was trimmed by 1 base and the J gene end by 3 bases; junction bases not matched to a gene: 3. Germline V gives CDR1 GTSNPN, CDR2 SVGIG (reference sequence). The CDR3 nucleotides read TGTGCCTGGAGTGGGGGGACTAACTACGAGCAGTACTTC. Amino acid sequence: CAWSGGTNYEQYF.

This clonotype has at least ten counts. The rearrangement joins TRBV5-5 to TRBJ2-7, with TRBD2 as a possible D gene (6 bases). The CDR3 is 14 residues long. V was clipped by 0 bases and J by 2 bases, with 9 bases between them. Germline V gene data show CDR1 as SGHKS and CDR2 as YYEKEE (reference sequence). CDR3 loop: CASSLGGVTYEQYF. The DNA for the CDR3 is TGTGCCAGCAGCTTGGGGGGGGTCACCTACGAGCAGTACTTC.

V gene TRBV12-3 or TRBV12-4 combines with J gene TRBJ1-2; no clear D. The CDR3 has 14 residues. Trimming left V 3 bases short and J 4 bases short, with 12 bases between. This CDR3 is CASSLWGFSYGYTF. Written as DNA, the CDR3 is TGTGCCAGCAGTTTGTGGGGATTTAGCTATGGCTACACCTTC.

This clonotype was seen at least ten times. The gene calls are TRBV28 and TRBJ2-2; D unclear. Germline V lookup: CDR1 MDHEN, CDR2 SYDVKM. Trimming took 10 bases from V and 4 from J, leaving 10 bases between them. The CDR3 contains 12 residues. CDR3 sequence (DNA): TGTGCCACGGTCTCGAGCACCGGGGAGCTGTTTTTT. The encoded protein is CATVSSTGELFF.

The chain carries TRBV6-1 and TRBJ1-5; tentative D call: TRBD1 (5 bases). Germline V gene lookup returns CDR1 MNHNS and CDR2 SASEGT. Trimming removed 8 bases from V and 0 bases from J, with 20 bases in between. This CDR3 has 17 residues. The CDR3: CASSVGTAAYSNQPQHF. CDR3 DNA sequence: TGTGCCAGCTCTGTAGGGACGGCGGCGTATAGCAATCAGCCCCAGCATTTT.

Many counts were recorded for this clonotype. The V gene is TRBV29-1, the J gene TRBJ1-2, with TRBD1 matching 8 bases. Germline V CDR1 and CDR2: SQVTM, ANQGSEA. This CDR3 region has 13 residues. After removal of 7 bases from V and 6 bases from J, the junction contained 10 bases not matched to a gene. CDR3 loop: CSAFPGTGDGYTF. CDR3 bases: TGCAGCGCCTTCCCGGGGACAGGTGATGGCTACACCTTC.

Many counts were recorded for this clonotype. The chain combines TRBV27 with TRBJ1-3; D gene ambiguous. CDR1 is MNHEY and CDR2 is SMNVEV in the germline V gene (reference sequence). This CDR3 region has 15 residues. V lost 2 bases, J lost 3 bases, and 11 bases lay in between. The CDR3 nucleotides read TGTGCCAGCAGTTTAGGTCGCAGTCTTGGAAACACCATATATTTT. Translated: CASSLGRSLGNTIYF.